A few counts support the clone carrying this T cell receptor (beta chain). Its matching antigen is unknown. This entry belongs to a study of T cell repertoires in cytomegalovirus infection. Study overall: Matching HLA type and CMV infection were both indicated by public TCR beta signatures. Whole-study findings and limits: Dominant in the ex vivo response were TCR beta clonotypes restricted by HLA-C and specific for CMV. CMV carriers having the relevant HLA were flagged by cumulative public TCR beta family frequency.

Germline V CDR1 and CDR2: MNHEY, SVGEGT. The V gene lost 0 bases and the J gene lost 3 bases, with 3 bases spanning the gap. This CDR3 spans 12 amino acids. A single record per CDR3 protein comes from TCRdb applying MiXCR to the reads. Found here are 250,000 or so distinct CDR3 sequences, approximately 17% of them singletons; the top ten hold approximately 51%. This receptor was obtained from a human donor in good health (CMV status not recorded). Some clones in this sample may be carry-over from other donors' samples. This chain uses TRBV6-2 or TRBV6-3 with TRBJ2-7, with D uncertain. Source material: CD8+ T cells from PBMCs. This CDR3 is CASSYSDYEQYF. The CDR3 nucleotides read TGTGCCAGCAGTTACTCGGACTACGAGCAGTACTTC.